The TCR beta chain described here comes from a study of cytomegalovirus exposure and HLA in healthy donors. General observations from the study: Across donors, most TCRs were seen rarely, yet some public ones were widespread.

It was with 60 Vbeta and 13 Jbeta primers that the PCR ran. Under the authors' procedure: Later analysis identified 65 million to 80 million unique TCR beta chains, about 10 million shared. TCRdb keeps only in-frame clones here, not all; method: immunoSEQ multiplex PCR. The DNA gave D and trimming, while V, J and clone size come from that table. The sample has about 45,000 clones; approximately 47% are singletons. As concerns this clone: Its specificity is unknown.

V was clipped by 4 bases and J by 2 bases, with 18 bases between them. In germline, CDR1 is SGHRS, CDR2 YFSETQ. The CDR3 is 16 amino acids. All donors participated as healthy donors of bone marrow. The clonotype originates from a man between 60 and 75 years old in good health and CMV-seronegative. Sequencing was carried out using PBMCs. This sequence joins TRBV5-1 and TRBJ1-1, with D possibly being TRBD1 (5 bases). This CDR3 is CASSPRKLTVNTEAFF. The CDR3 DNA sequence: TGCGCCAGCAGCCCTAGAAAATTGACAGTTAACACTGAAGCTTTCTTT.